The clone carrying this TCR beta chain occurred a few times. The source of the sample is a study of blood T cell repertoires in COVID-19. Participants' reported clinical history set cohort assignment. The CDR3 runs to 16 residues. CDR1 and CDR2 from the germline V gene are MDHEN and SYDVKM. V lost 5 bases to trimming and J lost 5 bases; unmatched junction nucleotides: 11. Measured with immunoSEQ multiplex PCR; TCRdb has only the in-frame clones, and not every one. The repertoire includes under 400,000 clones, around 87% of them detected once, and more than 1.5% sits in the top ten. Input material: PBMCs or T cells enriched from blood (not recorded which). The genes are TRBV28 and TRBJ2-7; 11 bases match TRBD1. The clonotype originates from a man between 35 and 55 years old in a cohort exposed to, infected with or recovered from COVID-19 (not recorded which). CDR3 nucleotide sequence: TGTGCCAGCAGTCCCTCGGGACAGGGGGTCAGGGACGAGCAGTACTTC. This sequence encodes CASSPSGQGVRDEQYF.